Each of the 26 T cell receptor beta chains below was sequenced from the same sample in a study of cytomegalovirus exposure and HLA in healthy donors. Use of 60 Vbeta and 13 Jbeta primers characterized the PCR. The data were produced by immunoSEQ multiplex PCR, yet TCRdb's version contains in-frame clones alone and is incomplete. The table shows roughly 150,000 clones, with around 82% occurring only once. Input material: PBMCs. These receptors all stem from a woman aged 50 to 60 in good health and CMV-seropositive.

This chain's CDR3 is CASSLGGATDTQYF. DNA for the CDR3: TGTGCCAGCAGCTTAGGGGGCGCCACGGATACGCAGTATTTT. The chain employs TRBV7-7 and TRBJ2-3; D may be TRBD1 (5 bases). The V end lost 1 base, the J end lost 6 bases, and 11 bases lay between the germline ends. The CDR3 covers 14 residues. CDR1 and CDR2 from the germline V gene are SSHAT and FNYEAQ (reference sequence).

The chain combines TRBV6-1 with TRBJ1-1; D unresolved. V was trimmed by 2 bases and J by 11 bases, leaving 9 bases between them. The CDR3 extends over 11 amino acids. Germline-derived CDR1 and CDR2 are MNHNS and SASEGT. The CDR3, as DNA: TGTGCCAGCAGTGAAACGGGTCGGGCTTTCTTT. Translated: CASSETGRAFF.

V is TRBV5-4 and J is TRBJ2-1, with D unclear. Germline CDR1 SGHNT, CDR2 YYREEE (reference sequence). This CDR3 contains 12 residues. V lost 4 bases to trimming and J lost 9 bases, with 11 bases between them. The CDR3 coding sequence is TGTGCCAGCAGCGCATACGGGTTTGAGCAGTTCTTC. This translates into CASSAYGFEQFF.

This clone was counted only a few times. The chain combines TRBV11-3 with TRBJ1-6; D remains ambiguous. The germline V gene has CDR1 SGHNT and CDR2 YENEEA. The CDR3 has 13 residues. The V gene lost 3 bases and the J gene lost 10 bases, with 10 bases spanning the gap. CDR3 protein: CASSLTPGSPLHF. The CDR3 coding sequence is TGTGCCAGCAGCTTGACCCCGGGATCACCCCTCCACTTT.

This clone has just one count. The rearrangement uses TRBV4-3 and TRBJ2-6; perhaps TRBD2 as D (6 bases). The V and J ends lost 3 bases and 0 bases respectively, with 9 bases between them. CDR3 length equals 16 residues. From germline, CDR1 is LGHNA and CDR2 YSLEER. The chain's CDR3 is CASSQVGGSGANVLTF. The CDR3 bases are TGCGCCAGCAGCCAGGTCGGGGGCTCTGGGGCCAACGTCCTGACTTTC.

The J gene is TRBJ2-1, the V gene TRBV27, with D possibly TRBD2 on 7 matching bases. Between the trimmed V and J ends, which lost 0 bases and 10 bases, there was a span of 16 bases. Looked up from germline, CDR1 is MNHEY and CDR2 is SMNVEV (reference sequence). This CDR3 contains 15 residues. The CDR3 DNA is TGTGCCAGCAGTTTATCGCTGGGGGGGCAGGGGGAGCAGTTCTTC. As protein: CASSLSLGGQGEQFF.

V usage is TRBV14 and J usage is TRBJ1-1, with D possibly TRBD1 on 5 matching bases. Germline CDR1 reads SGHDN; CDR2 reads FVKESK. The ends were cut back, 2 bases at V and 10 bases at J, with 17 bases in the middle. The CDR3 has 14 residues. This chain's CDR3 is CASSQTSGFVGAFF. CDR3 nucleotides: TGTGCCAGCAGCCAAACCTCAGGGTTCGTGGGAGCTTTCTTT.

J is TRBJ2-1 and V is TRBV9; D unresolved. V lost 0 bases and J lost 4, with 14 bases in between. The CDR3 extends over 16 amino acids. Germline V gene data show CDR1 as SGDLS and CDR2 as YYNGEE. The CDR3 DNA reads TGTGCCAGCAGCGTAGCTGGCAGCGCCTCGTACAATGAGCAGTTCTTC. This gives the protein CASSVAGSASYNEQFF. The complete variable domain, with remaining parts taken from reference TRBV9 and TRBJ2-1, reads DSGVTQTPKHLITATGQRVTLRCSPRSGDLSVYWYQQSLDQGLQFLIQYYNGEERAKGNILERFSAQQFPDLHSELNLSSLELGDSALYFCASSVAGSASYNEQFFGPGTRLTVL.

The V and J genes are TRBV4-2 and TRBJ2-2; 9 nucleotides agree with TRBD1. The CDR3 extends over 15 amino acids. From germline, CDR1 is LGHNA and CDR2 YNFKEQ. The J segment lost 1 base and the V segment lost 7 bases, leaving 4 bases of the junction unmatched. The CDR3 DNA is TGTGCCAGCACCCCGGGACAGGGGAACACCGGGGAGCTGTTTTTT. It translates to CASTPGQGNTGELFF.

The chain combines TRBV15 with TRBJ2-7; possibly TRBD2 for D (5 bases). Germline CDR1 reads LNHNV; CDR2 reads YYDKDF (reference sequence). This CDR3 is 15 amino acids long. Deletions cut 3 bases from V and 0 bases from J, with 12 bases between. In DNA form, the CDR3 reads TGTGCCACCAGCAGCAGCCGGGGAATCTCCTACGAGCAGTACTTC. Translated: CATSSSRGISYEQYF.

V is TRBV14 and J is TRBJ2-3, with TRBD2 matching 7 bases. The CDR3 spans 11 residues. Germline trimming cut 3 bases from V and 11 bases from J; bases unmatched to any gene: 2. Germline-derived CDR1 and CDR2 are SGHDN and FVKESK. This CDR3 is CASSQGLLQYF. The CDR3 DNA reads TGTGCCAGCAGCCAGGGACTACTGCAGTATTTT.

V gene TRBV6-6 combines with J gene TRBJ1-3, with 7 bases matching TRBD1. The CDR3 sequence is 16 residues long. CDR1 MNHNY and CDR2 SVGAGI come from the germline V gene (reference sequence). The junction had 6 bases not matched to a gene; V was cut back by 4 bases and J by 0 bases. CDR3 sequence: CASSSRDRASGNTIYF. CDR3 in DNA: TGTGCCAGCAGTTCTCGAGACAGGGCCTCTGGAAACACCATATATTTT.

The chain employs TRBV29-1 and TRBJ2-1, with D possibly TRBD1 on 6 matching bases. The V end lost 5 bases, the J end lost 0 bases, and 8 bases lay between the germline ends. Germline assignment: CDR1 SQVTM and CDR2 ANQGSEA. The CDR3 contains 13 residues. The CDR3 loop is CSVTGSSYNEQFF. In DNA, the CDR3 is TGCAGCGTTACAGGGAGCTCCTACAATGAGCAGTTCTTC.

This clone was recorded a few times. V usage is TRBV11-2 and J usage is TRBJ2-1; 10 bases map to TRBD1. Germline assignment: CDR1 SGHAT and CDR2 FQNNGV. After removal of 1 base from V and 6 bases from J, the junction contained 3 bases not matched to a gene. The CDR3 sequence is 15 residues long. The CDR3 DNA reads as TGTGCCAGCAGCTTAGGACAGGGGGCCGGCAATGAGCAGTTCTTC. Its protein is CASSLGQGAGNEQFF.

The V gene is TRBV19, the J gene TRBJ2-7; no clear D gene. CDR1 is LNHDA, CDR2 SQIVND, per germline (reference sequence). CDR3 length: 14 amino acids. The V gene lost 7 bases and the J gene lost 3 bases, with 16 bases spanning the gap. The CDR3 coding sequence is TGTGCCAGTAAGGAGTCCCCAGCCTACTACGAGCAGTACTTC. Translated: CASKESPAYYEQYF.

The genes are TRBV10-3 and TRBJ2-1, with D possibly TRBD1 on 6 matching bases. Germline loops: CDR1 ENHRY, CDR2 SYGVKD. The CDR3 sequence is 15 residues long. V was shortened by 4 bases and J by 7 bases, with 17 bases between the two germline ends. CDR3 amino acids: CAISGGLIGVNEQFF. The CDR3 DNA follows: TGTGCCATCAGTGGGGGGCTCATTGGGGTGAATGAGCAGTTCTTC.

This clone was counted only a few times. The chain links TRBV7-3 to TRBJ2-1; no firm D call. Germline loops: CDR1 SGHTA, CDR2 FQGTGA. This CDR3 contains 17 residues. With 5 bases removed from V and 5 bases from J, the gap between germline ends came to 22 bases. The CDR3: CASSPMPRSNLNNEQFF. The CDR3 bases are TGTGCCAGCAGCCCAATGCCCCGGTCGAACCTAAACAATGAGCAGTTCTTC. The full variable domain, its missing parts supplied by reference TRBV7-3 and TRBJ2-1, is GAGVSQTPSNKVTEKGKYVELRCDPISGHTALYWYRQSLGQGPEFLIYFQGTGAADDSGLPNDRFFAVRPEGSVSTLKIQRTERGDSAVYLCASSPMPRSNLNNEQFFGPGTRLTVL.

The gene calls are TRBV4-1 and TRBJ2-1, with 12 bases that match TRBD2. V trimming: 8 bases; J trimming: 6 bases; junction bases outside the gene matches: 8. This CDR3 comprises 15 residues. From germline, CDR1 is MGHRA and CDR2 YSYEKL. The DNA of the CDR3 is TGCGCCAGCGGATCACTAGCGGGGGGTGTCAATGAGCAGTTCTTC. The encoded protein is CASGSLAGGVNEQFF.

This clone was recorded once. The chain combines TRBV27 with TRBJ2-2; D gene uncertain. There are 15 residues in the CDR3. The V gene's germline CDR1 is MNHEY and CDR2 SMNVEV (reference sequence). The ends were cut back, 4 bases at V and 1 base at J, with 10 bases in the middle. The CDR3, as DNA: TGTGCCAGCAGTTCTTCAATCGGGAACACCGGGGAGCTGTTTTTT. Encoded protein: CASSSSIGNTGELFF.

This chain links TRBV30 with TRBJ1-2; TRBD1 matches 8 bases. J was trimmed by 4 bases and V by 3 bases; bases with no gene match: 10. Germline CDR1 reads GTSNPN; CDR2 reads SVGIG (reference sequence). This CDR3 spans 15 amino acids. The CDR3 region is CAWSGRGQAIYGYTF. CDR3 bases: TGTGCCTGGAGCGGGCGGGGACAGGCGATCTATGGCTACACCTTC.

The J gene is TRBJ2-4, the V gene TRBV5-1, with 7 nucleotides matching TRBD1. V trimming: 5 bases; J trimming: 3 bases; junction bases outside the gene matches: 8. Germline CDR1 and CDR2: SGHRS and YFSETQ. CDR3 length: 15 amino acids. For the CDR3, the DNA is TGCGCCAGCAGTCCGGGACAGCCTAGCAAAAACATTCAGTACTTC. This codes for CASSPGQPSKNIQYF. The complete variable domain, with remaining parts taken from reference TRBV5-1 and TRBJ2-4, reads KAGVTQTPRYLIKTRGQQVTLSCSPISGHRSVSWYQQTPGQGLQFLFEYFSETQRNKGNFPGRFSGRQFSNSRSEMNVSTLELGDSALYLCASSPGQPSKNIQYFGAGTRLSVL.

The chain links TRBV2 to TRBJ2-2, with D perhaps matching TRBD1 (5 bases). The CDR3 has 14 amino acids. V lost 3 bases to trimming and J lost 5 bases, with 10 bases between them. Germline-derived CDR1 and CDR2 are SNHLY and FYNNEI. CDR3 DNA: TGTGCCAGCAGTGAGCAGGGCTATACCGGGGAGCTGTTTTTT. Translation gives CASSEQGYTGELFF.

This clone has just a few counts. This chain connects TRBV29-1 to TRBJ1-2, with no clear D. Germline CDR1 is SQVTM and CDR2 is ANQGSEA. This CDR3 spans 12 amino acids. The V and J ends lost 5 bases and 5 bases respectively, with 12 bases between them. The CDR3 sequence is CSVPGGLYGYTF. CDR3 DNA sequence: TGCAGCGTTCCCGGCGGACTATATGGCTACACCTTC.

The chain links TRBV14 to TRBJ1-4; weak D call: TRBD1 (6 bases). CDR1 and CDR2 from the germline V gene are SGHDN and FVKESK. The CDR3 length is 12 residues. Trimming removed 3 bases at V and 9 bases at J, with 8 bases between. CDR3 DNA: TGTGCCAGCAGCCAGCAGGGGAAAAAACTGTTTTTT. This codes for CASSQQGKKLFF.

This sequence joins TRBV18 and TRBJ2-1; 9 nucleotides agree with TRBD1. The CDR3 spans 15 residues. Germline V gene sequence: CDR1 KGHSH, CDR2 LQKENI. The V and J ends lost 3 bases and 8 bases, in that order; junction bases with no gene match: 8. CDR3 sequence: CASSPRTGARDEQFF. As DNA, the CDR3 is TGTGCCAGCTCACCTAGGACAGGGGCCAGGGATGAGCAGTTCTTC.

About this clone: Other DNA sequences in this sample translate to the same CDR3. This chain links TRBV6-6 with TRBJ1-5; D is possibly TRBD1 (6 bases). The CDR3 sequence is 14 residues long. CDR1 and CDR2 (germline): MNHNY, SVGAGI (reference sequence). Trimming took off 5 bases at V and 0 bases at J, with 8 bases between the two ends. The CDR3 here is CASSRTVSNQPQHF. In DNA, the CDR3 is TGTGCCAGCAGTCGGACAGTTAGCAATCAGCCCCAGCATTTT.